Each of the 5 T cell receptor beta chains below was sequenced from the same sample in a study of a mutant IDH1 vaccine in newly diagnosed glioma. The data were produced by immunoSEQ multiplex PCR, yet TCRdb's version contains in-frame clones alone and is incomplete. Of tens of thousands of clones listed, 81% are singletons. Time point specified: week 35, safety follow-up. With topical imiquimod, each dose of the vaccine consisted of 300 ug of mutant IDH1 20-mer peptide. No antigen has been identified for these receptors. Sequenced here: PBMCs, sampled from a glioma patient whose treatment included an IDH1 peptide vaccine. These receptors were obtained from a man aged 35 to 55 with glioma.

The chain carries TRBV7-6 and TRBJ2-7; a weak D match, TRBD1 (6 bases). Germline loops: CDR1 SGHVS, CDR2 FNYEAQ. CDR3 size: 17 residues. The V and J ends lost 5 bases and 0 bases respectively, with 20 bases between them. DNA for the CDR3: TGTGCCAGCAGCCACCTAGGTACTCAGGGGAGCTCCTACGAGCAGTACTTC. This translates into CASSHLGTQGSSYEQYF.

CDR3 sequence: CAISEAGQDDSYSYEQYF. CDR3 sequence (DNA): TGTGCCATCAGTGAAGCGGGACAGGATGACTCCTACTCCTACGAGCAGTACTTC. The chain combines TRBV10-3 with TRBJ2-7, with a tentative D call TRBD1 (8 bases). Germline CDR1 reads ENHRY; CDR2 reads SYGVKD. The CDR3 totals 18 residues. Trimming took off 3 bases at V and 0 bases at J, with 21 bases between the two ends.

This rearrangement joins TRBV4-3 to TRBJ1-5, with a tentative D call TRBD1 (6 bases). The CDR3 is 16 amino acids. V dropped 0 bases and J dropped 0 bases, with 9 bases sitting between them. Germline CDR1 and CDR2: LGHNA and YSLEER. The CDR3 nucleotides read TGCGCCAGCAGCCAAGATGGGACACCTAGCAATCAGCCCCAGCATTTT. Protein sequence: CASSQDGTPSNQPQHF.

J is TRBJ2-3 and V is TRBV21-1; TRBD2 is taken as the D call from the table, unchecked against the DNA. TRBV21-1 is recorded as a pseudogene. This CDR3 is 14 amino acids long. The CDR3 DNA is TGTGCCAGCAGCAAGACTAGCGCCACAGATACGCAGTATTTT. Translating it yields CASSKTSATDTQYF.

This clone was counted only a few times. The chain has TRBV7-9 and TRBJ2-5; 14 nucleotides align to TRBD2. The DNA matches TRBJ2-7 better at its end, which makes the J call doubtful. Germline-derived CDR1 and CDR2 are SEHNR and FQNEAQ (reference sequence). This CDR3 region has 14 residues. The CDR3: CATSGTSGSYEQYF. The CDR3 DNA follows: TGTGCCACTTCGGGGACTAGCGGGAGTTACGAGCAGTACTTC.